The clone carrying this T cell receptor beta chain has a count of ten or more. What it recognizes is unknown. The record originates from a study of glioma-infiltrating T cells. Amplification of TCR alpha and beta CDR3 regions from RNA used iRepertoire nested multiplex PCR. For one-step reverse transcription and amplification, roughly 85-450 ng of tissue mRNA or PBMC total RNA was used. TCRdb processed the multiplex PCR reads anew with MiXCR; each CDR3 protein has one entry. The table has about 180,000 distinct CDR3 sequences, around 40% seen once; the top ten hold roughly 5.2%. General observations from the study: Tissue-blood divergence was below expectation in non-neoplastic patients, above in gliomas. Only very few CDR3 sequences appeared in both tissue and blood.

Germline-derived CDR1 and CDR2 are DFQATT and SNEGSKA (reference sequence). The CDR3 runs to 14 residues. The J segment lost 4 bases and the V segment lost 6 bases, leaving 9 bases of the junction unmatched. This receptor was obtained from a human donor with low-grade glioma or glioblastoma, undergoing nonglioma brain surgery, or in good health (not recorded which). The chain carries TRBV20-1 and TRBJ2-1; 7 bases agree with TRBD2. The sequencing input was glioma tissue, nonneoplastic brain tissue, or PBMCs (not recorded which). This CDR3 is CSALSPGGYNEQFF. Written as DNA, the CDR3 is TGCAGTGCGCTCTCGCCGGGAGGATACAATGAGCAGTTCTTC.